The 29 T cell receptor beta chains given below trace back to one sample, sequenced in a study of Graves' ophthalmopathy and Graves' hyperthyroidism. RNA served as the template for amplifying TCR beta CDR3 regions. A first-round RT-PCR used HTBI primers, followed by a second-round multiplex PCR. TCRdb re-analysed the multiplex PCR reads in MiXCR, keeping a single row per CDR3 protein. The sample records over a million distinct CDR3 sequences, about 35% being singletons. What was sequenced was peripheral blood or thyroid tissue (not recorded which). All receptors come from an adult man with Graves' hyperthyroidism.

This clonotype was seen at least ten times. J is TRBJ2-5 and V is TRBV5-6, with D maybe TRBD2 (5 bases). The CDR3 runs 16 residues. CDR1 and CDR2 (germline): SGHDT, YYEEEE. The V and J ends lost 1 base and 0 bases respectively, with 13 bases between them. The CDR3 DNA reads TGTGCCAGCAGCTTGTTGGGGAGTGGGTACCAAGAGACCCAGTACTTC. Protein: CASSLLGSGYQETQYF.

On this clonotype: The junction departs from the called germline gene at one end, perhaps through a read error. The rearrangement links TRBV11-3 to TRBJ2-5, with TRBD1 matching over 7 bases. The CDR3 sequence is 16 residues long. Per germline, CDR1 SGHNT and CDR2 YENEEA. The CDR3 is CASSLGRLQGYETQSF. In DNA form, the CDR3 reads TGTGCCAGCAGCTTAGGACGACTACAGGGGTATGAGACCCAGTCCTTC. Supplemented by reference TRBV11-3 and TRBJ2-5, the full variable domain reads EAGVVQSPRYKIIEKKQPVAFWCNPISGHNTLYWYLQNLGQGPELLIRYENEEAVDDSQLPKDRFSAERLKGVDSTLKIQPAELGDSAVYLCASSLGRLQGYETQSFGPGTRLLVL.

As concerns this clonotype: One end of the junction varies from germline; a read error may be responsible. The chain is built from TRBV2 and TRBJ2-6; the D call may be TRBD1 or TRBD2 (6 bases each). The V gene's germline CDR1 is SNHLY and CDR2 FYNNEI. This CDR3 has 12 residues. The CDR3 protein is CASSEGGAVVTF. In DNA, the CDR3 is TGTGCCAGCAGCGAGGGGGGTGCCGTCGTGACTTTC.

The rearrangement links TRBV7-2 to TRBJ1-4; tentatively, D is TRBD1 (5 bases). CDR1 and CDR2 (germline): SGHTA, FQGNSA. This CDR3 has 14 residues. V gave up 5 bases and J gave up 7 bases, with 14 bases separating them. Here the CDR3 reads CASSPGGAREKLFF. DNA for the CDR3: TGTGCCAGCAGCCCCGGAGGGGCACGTGAAAAACTGTTTTTT.

This rearrangement joins TRBV10-3 to TRBJ1-1; TRBD1 matches 7 bases. The CDR3 covers 15 residues. The V gene end was trimmed by 10 bases and the J gene end by 4 bases; junction bases not matched to a gene: 15. The germline gives CDR1 ENHRY, CDR2 SYGVKD. CDR3: CASLYLSGGGTEAFF. DNA of the CDR3: TGTGCCAGCCTTTACCTCTCAGGGGGGGGCACTGAAGCTTTCTTT.

This clonotype came up many times. The V call is TRBV5-1, the J call TRBJ1-3, with D possibly matching TRBD1 (5 bases). The CDR3 contains 15 residues. Between the trimmed V and J ends, which lost 3 bases and 4 bases, there was a span of 14 bases. Per germline, CDR1 SGHRS and CDR2 YFSETQ. The CDR3 protein is CASSYDSPWGNTIYF. The CDR3 DNA is TGCGCCAGCAGCTACGACAGCCCGTGGGGAAACACCATATATTTT.

The sample holds many counts of this clonotype. This sequence joins TRBV7-3 and TRBJ2-2; no reliable D call. CDR1 and CDR2 (germline): SGHTA, FQGTGA. The CDR3 loop spans 13 amino acids. V was clipped by 1 base and J by 6 bases, with 6 bases between them. The CDR3 is CASSLRMAGELFF. The CDR3 DNA is TGTGCCAGCAGCTTAAGGATGGCCGGGGAGCTGTTTTTT.

This clonotype occurred a few times. This sequence joins TRBV6-1 and TRBJ1-1; D uncertain. The CDR3 has 13 residues. V lost 2 bases and J lost 8, with 12 bases in between. CDR1 is MNHNS, CDR2 SASEGT, per germline. The CDR3 nucleotides are TGTGCCAGCAGTGAAATTGGAACACGGGAAGCTTTCTTT. This gives the protein CASSEIGTREAFF.

This clonotype was found many times. The chain is built from TRBV5-1 and TRBJ1-2; a weak D match, TRBD1 (5 bases). Between the trimmed V and J ends, which lost 4 bases and 4 bases, there was a span of 14 bases. Germline V gene data show CDR1 as SGHRS and CDR2 as YFSETQ. The CDR3 is 14 residues long. Written as DNA, the CDR3 is TGCGCCAGCAGCCTCCAGGGAGGCACCTATGGCTACACCTTC. This sequence encodes CASSLQGGTYGYTF.

As for this clonotype: The junction differs from germline at one of its ends, possibly a read error. The CDR3 loop reads CAIRGLPNQPQHF. CDR3 sequence (DNA): TGTGCCATCAGGGGGCTTCCTAATCAGCCCCAGCATTTT. The chain combines TRBV10-2 with TRBJ1-5; TRBD1 matches at 8 bases. The CDR3 runs 13 residues. The germline V gene encodes CDR1 WSHSY and CDR2 SAAADI.

A few counts support this clonotype. This chain uses TRBV7-9 with TRBJ1-2; D unclear. Trimming stripped 2 bases from V and 3 bases from J, with 10 bases between. CDR1 and CDR2 (germline): SEHNR, FQNEAQ (reference sequence). This CDR3 is 14 amino acids long. CDR3 sequence (DNA): TGTGCCAGCAGCTTATCGGGCAGTGACTATGGCTACACCTTC. This codes for CASSLSGSDYGYTF.

The genes are TRBV7-3 and TRBJ1-5, with 9 bases that match TRBD1. The ends lost 6 bases at V and 1 base at J; junction bases unmatched: 7. Germline-derived CDR1 and CDR2 are SGHTA and FQGTGA. The length of the CDR3 is 16 residues. The CDR3 nucleotides are TGTGCCAGCAGTCCAAAAGGGACAGGGAGCAATCAGCCCCAGCATTTT. Protein product: CASSPKGTGSNQPQHF.

This clonotype was seen only a few times. With a much larger clone just one base away, this may be a read error. V gene TRBV5-1 combines with J gene TRBJ2-6; D ambiguous. This CDR3 has 12 residues. The V gene's germline CDR1 is SGHRS and CDR2 YFSETQ. V gave up 5 bases and J gave up 4 bases, with 4 bases separating them. Here the CDR3 DNA reads TGCGCCAGCAGGGGCGGGGCCAACGTCCTGACTTTC. Its translation: CASRGGANVLTF.

V is TRBV10-2 and J is TRBJ1-1; maybe TRBD1 (5 bases). The germline V and J ends were trimmed by 2 bases and 3 bases, with 7 bases remaining between them. CDR3 size: 13 residues. CDR1 is WSHSY, CDR2 SAAADI, per germline. The CDR3 sequence is CASSEDSYTEAFF. Here the CDR3 DNA reads TGCGCCAGCAGTGAGGACAGCTACACTGAAGCTTTCTTT.

This clonotype was seen ten or more times. J is TRBJ1-1 and V is TRBV10-3; no definite D call. V was shortened by 10 bases and J by 3 bases, with 15 bases between the two germline ends. Germline CDR1 is ENHRY and CDR2 is SYGVKD. The CDR3 loop spans 13 amino acids. The chain's CDR3 is CASSPRVDTEAFF. The CDR3 nucleotides are TGTGCCAGCAGCCCTAGAGTGGACACTGAAGCTTTCTTT.

This clonotype was recorded at least ten times. The chain employs TRBV2 and TRBJ1-5, with TRBD1 identical over 8 bases. The germline V gene has CDR1 SNHLY and CDR2 FYNNEI. CDR3 length: 15 residues. V lost 6 bases to trimming and J lost 4 bases; unmatched junction nucleotides: 8. The CDR3 DNA is TGTGCCAGCAGGGGAGGGACAGGACTAAATCAGCCCCAGCATTTT. As protein: CASRGGTGLNQPQHF.

The V and J genes are TRBV12-5 and TRBJ1-1; the D gene is possibly TRBD1 (6 bases). The V end was cut by 3 bases, the J end by 1 base, with 15 bases between. CDR1 LGHNT and CDR2 FRNRAP come from the germline V gene. The CDR3 runs 16 residues. The CDR3 sequence is CASGFGAGDTNTEAFF. The CDR3 DNA follows: TGTGCTAGTGGTTTTGGGGCAGGGGACACGAACACTGAAGCTTTCTTT.

This clonotype was observed many times. The chain recombines TRBV12-5 with TRBJ2-7; D is uncertain. V dropped 2 bases and J dropped 5 bases, with 7 bases sitting between them. CDR1 and CDR2 (germline): LGHNT, FRNRAP. This CDR3 contains 12 residues. CDR3 loop: CASGLRWDEQYF. CDR3 bases: TGTGCTAGTGGTTTGAGGTGGGACGAGCAGTACTTC.

This clonotype was observed a few times. The chain uses TRBV5-6 and TRBJ2-7; D is unresolved. The length of the CDR3 is 13 residues. Germline V gene lookup returns CDR1 SGHDT and CDR2 YYEEEE. V was cut by 0 bases and J by 1 base, with 5 bases left in between. The CDR3 region has the DNA TGTGCCAGCAGCTTGGTTATTTCCTACGAGCAGTACTTC. Its protein is CASSLVISYEQYF. The full variable domain, completed using reference TRBV5-6 and TRBJ2-7, is DAGVTQSPTHLIKTRGQQVTLRCSPKSGHDTVSWYQQALGQGPQFIFQYYEEEERQRGNFPDRFSGHQFPNYSSELNVNALLLGDSALYLCASSLVISYEQYFGPGTRLTVT.

This clonotype has a count of ten or more. V is TRBV7-8 and J is TRBJ1-5; 12 bases map to TRBD1. V was pared by 5 bases and J by 5 bases, with 13 bases of the junction left unmatched. CDR1 SGHVS and CDR2 FQNEAQ come from the germline V gene. The CDR3 consists of 18 residues. The CDR3 nucleotides are TGTGCCAGCAGCACCCAGTCCCGGGACAGGGGGCTTCATCAGCCCCAGCATTTT. This gives the protein CASSTQSRDRGLHQPQHF.

This sequence joins TRBV15 and TRBJ1-6, with 8 bases aligning to TRBD1. Germline values: CDR1 LNHNV, CDR2 YYDKDF (reference sequence). The CDR3 is made up of 14 amino acids. J lost 8 bases, V lost 8 bases, and 8 bases had no gene match. In DNA, the CDR3 is TGTGCCACCGAGAGGGACAGGACTGATTCACCCCTCCACTTT. Translating gives CATERDRTDSPLHF.

This clonotype came up a few times. The V call is TRBV2, the J call TRBJ1-5; 9 bases map to TRBD1. Germline lookup yields CDR1 SNHLY and CDR2 FYNNEI. V dropped 6 bases and J dropped 3; count of bases not matched to a gene: 6. This CDR3 comprises 15 residues. The CDR3, as DNA: TGTGCCAGCAGGCCGGGACAGGGAGACAATCAGCCCCAGCATTTT. Its translation: CASRPGQGDNQPQHF.

This clonotype was detected many times. CDR3 nucleotides: TGTGCCAGCAGCTTGGGGCAGGGAAGCTCCTACGAGCAGTACTTC. It translates to CASSLGQGSSYEQYF. The genes are TRBV7-2 and TRBJ2-7, with D perhaps TRBD1 (5 bases). V was clipped by 3 bases and J by 0 bases, with 12 bases between them. From germline, CDR1 is SGHTA and CDR2 FQGNSA. This CDR3 spans 15 amino acids.

This clonotype was seen many times. DNA of the CDR3: TGTGCCAGCAGCTTAGATATCACAGGAGGCGAGCAGTACTTC. It yields the protein CASSLDITGGEQYF. The chain employs TRBV11-2 and TRBJ2-7; D may correspond to TRBD1 or TRBD2 (5 bases each). The V end was cut by 0 bases, the J end by 6 bases, with 12 bases between. From germline, CDR1 is SGHAT and CDR2 FQNNGV. CDR3 length: 14 residues.

The gene calls are TRBV20-1 and TRBJ2-7; D ambiguous. The CDR3 length is 12 residues. Trimming left V 0 bases short and J 2 bases short, with 5 bases between. Germline V CDR1 and CDR2: DFQATT, SNEGSKA (reference sequence). The chain's CDR3 is CSARDSAYEQYF. In DNA form, the CDR3 reads TGCAGTGCTAGAGATTCTGCCTACGAGCAGTACTTC.

This clonotype came up many times. The V gene is TRBV2, the J gene TRBJ2-5; 8 bases are a match to TRBD2. The germline V gene has CDR1 SNHLY and CDR2 FYNNEI. Unmatched junction bases numbered 18, after V lost 3 bases and J lost 9 bases. The CDR3 covers 17 residues. The CDR3 loop is CASSDSMEREWRGSQYF. DNA of the CDR3: TGTGCCAGCAGTGATTCAATGGAGCGGGAGTGGCGGGGGTCCCAGTACTTC.

Points on this clonotype: A much larger clone sits a single nucleotide away, making a read error possible. V is TRBV9 and J is TRBJ1-3; D might be TRBD1 (6 bases). CDR1 and CDR2 (germline): SGDLS, YYNGEE. This CDR3 region has 16 residues. In DNA form, the CDR3 reads TGTACCAGCAGCGCAACTTCGACAGGCTCTGGAAACACCATATATTTT. Protein sequence: CTSSATSTGSGNTIYF.

This chain uses TRBV20-1 with TRBJ1-6; D uncertain. Germline lookup yields CDR1 DFQATT and CDR2 SNEGSKA (reference sequence). The V end lost 6 bases, the J end lost 15 bases, and 15 bases lay between the germline ends. This CDR3 comprises 11 residues. The CDR3 DNA is TGCAGTGCCCAAGGGTTCTCCCACCTCCACTTT. The encoded protein is CSAQGFSHLHF.

The chain employs TRBV7-2 and TRBJ2-7; D remains ambiguous. The germline V and J ends were trimmed by 1 base and 4 bases, with 11 bases remaining between them. The CDR3 is made up of 14 amino acids. CDR1 and CDR2 from the germline V gene are SGHTA and FQGNSA. The CDR3 sequence is CASSLGARGYEQYF. CDR3 DNA sequence: TGTGCCAGCAGCTTAGGGGCTAGAGGTTACGAGCAGTACTTC.